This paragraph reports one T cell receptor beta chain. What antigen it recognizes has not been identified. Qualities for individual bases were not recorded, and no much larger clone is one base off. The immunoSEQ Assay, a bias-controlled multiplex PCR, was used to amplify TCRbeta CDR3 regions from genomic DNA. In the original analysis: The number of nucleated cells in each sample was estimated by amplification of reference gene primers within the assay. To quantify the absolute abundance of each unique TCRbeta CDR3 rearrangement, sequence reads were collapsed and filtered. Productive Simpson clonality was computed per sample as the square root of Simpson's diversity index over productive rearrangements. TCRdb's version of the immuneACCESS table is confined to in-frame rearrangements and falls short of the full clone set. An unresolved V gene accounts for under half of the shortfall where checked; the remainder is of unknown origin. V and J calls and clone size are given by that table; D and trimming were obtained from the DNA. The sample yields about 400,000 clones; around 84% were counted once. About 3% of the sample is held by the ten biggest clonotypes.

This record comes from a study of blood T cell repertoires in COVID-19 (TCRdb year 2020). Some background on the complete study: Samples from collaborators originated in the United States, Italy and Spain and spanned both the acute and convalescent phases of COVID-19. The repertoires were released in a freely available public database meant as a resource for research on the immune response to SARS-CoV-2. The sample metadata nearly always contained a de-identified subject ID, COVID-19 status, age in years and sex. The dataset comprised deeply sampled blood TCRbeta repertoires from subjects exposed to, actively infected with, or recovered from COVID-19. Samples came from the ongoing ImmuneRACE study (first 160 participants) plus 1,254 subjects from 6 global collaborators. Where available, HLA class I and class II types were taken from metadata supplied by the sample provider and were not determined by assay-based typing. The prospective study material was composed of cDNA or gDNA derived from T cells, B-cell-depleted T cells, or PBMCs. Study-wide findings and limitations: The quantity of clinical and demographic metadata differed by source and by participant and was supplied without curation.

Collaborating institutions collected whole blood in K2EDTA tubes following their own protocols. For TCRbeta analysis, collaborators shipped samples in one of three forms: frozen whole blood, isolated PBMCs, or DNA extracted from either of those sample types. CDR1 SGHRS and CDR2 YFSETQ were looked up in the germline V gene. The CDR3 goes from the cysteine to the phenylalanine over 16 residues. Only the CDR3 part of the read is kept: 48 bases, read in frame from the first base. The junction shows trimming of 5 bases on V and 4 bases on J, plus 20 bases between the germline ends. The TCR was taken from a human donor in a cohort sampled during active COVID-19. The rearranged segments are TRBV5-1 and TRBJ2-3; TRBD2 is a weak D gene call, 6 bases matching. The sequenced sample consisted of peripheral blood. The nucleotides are TGCGCCAGCAGTTCTCAGACTAGGATTGGTCCAGATACGCAGTATTTT. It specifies CASSSQTRIGPDTQYF.